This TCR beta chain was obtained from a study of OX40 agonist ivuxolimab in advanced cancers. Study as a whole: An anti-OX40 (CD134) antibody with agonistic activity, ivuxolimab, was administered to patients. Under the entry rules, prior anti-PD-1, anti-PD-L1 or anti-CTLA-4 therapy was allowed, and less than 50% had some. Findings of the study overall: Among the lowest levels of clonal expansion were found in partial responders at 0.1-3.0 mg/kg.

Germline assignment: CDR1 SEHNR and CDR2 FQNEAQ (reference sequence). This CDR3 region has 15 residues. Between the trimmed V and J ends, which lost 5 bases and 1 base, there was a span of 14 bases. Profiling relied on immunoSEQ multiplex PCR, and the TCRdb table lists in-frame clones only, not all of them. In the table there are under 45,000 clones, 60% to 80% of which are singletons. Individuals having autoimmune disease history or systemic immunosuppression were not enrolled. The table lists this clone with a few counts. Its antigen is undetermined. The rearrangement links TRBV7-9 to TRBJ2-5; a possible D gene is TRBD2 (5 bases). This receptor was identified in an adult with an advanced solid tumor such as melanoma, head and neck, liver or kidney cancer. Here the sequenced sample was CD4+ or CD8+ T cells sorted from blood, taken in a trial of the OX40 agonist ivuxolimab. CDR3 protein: CASSRGVQFQETQYF. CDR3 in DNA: TGTGCCAGCAGCCGGGGTGTCCAGTTCCAAGAGACCCAGTACTTC.